This passage covers 15 T cell receptor beta chains from one sample sequenced in a study of OX40 agonist ivuxolimab in advanced cancers. This table comes from immunoSEQ multiplex PCR, and its TCRdb copy is limited to in-frame clones, with some not included. The top ten hold about 16% of the sample, which has 25,000 to 35,000 clones, about 80% seen once. This specimen consisted of CD4+ or CD8+ T cells sorted from blood, obtained in a trial of the OX40 agonist ivuxolimab. The receptors were sampled from an adult with an advanced solid tumor such as melanoma, head and neck, liver or kidney cancer.

The chain has TRBV7-8 and TRBJ1-4; 8 nucleotides agree with TRBD1. From germline, CDR1 is SGHVS and CDR2 FQNEAQ. The V and J ends lost 5 bases and 6 bases, in that order; junction bases with no gene match: 8. This CDR3 has 15 amino acids. The CDR3 here is CASSPGQGRDEKLFF. CDR3 nucleotides: TGTGCCAGCAGCCCCGGACAGGGACGGGATGAAAAACTGTTTTTT.

The V gene is TRBV5-4, the J gene TRBJ2-2, with D tentatively TRBD1 (7 bases). The CDR3 sequence is 16 residues long. CDR1 SGHNT and CDR2 YYREEE come from the germline V gene (reference sequence). Between the trimmed V and J ends, which lost 5 bases and 2 bases, there was a span of 16 bases. CDR3 in amino acids: CASRPQGTLNTGELFF. The CDR3, as DNA: TGTGCCAGCAGACCACAGGGGACTTTAAACACCGGGGAGCTGTTTTTT.

The chain couples TRBV25-1 to TRBJ1-1; a weak D match, TRBD1 (6 bases). CDR3 length: 15 residues. V was pared by 1 base and J by 12 bases, with 21 bases between. CDR1 and CDR2 (germline): MGHDK, SYGVNS. CDR3 coding DNA: TGTGCCAGCAGTGAATCCTTGGGGGGGGCGGCGGTAACTTTCTTT. Its protein is CASSESLGGAAVTFF.

CDR3 region: CAWSVRREPRTDTQYF. The DNA of the CDR3 is TGTGCCTGGAGTGTACGGAGGGAGCCTCGCACAGATACGCAGTATTTT. The chain is built from TRBV30 and TRBJ2-3; D might be TRBD2 (6 bases). Germline V gives CDR1 GTSNPN, CDR2 SVGIG (reference sequence). Trimming removed 0 bases from V and 1 base from J, with 14 bases in between. The CDR3 totals 16 residues.

This chain joins TRBV2 and TRBJ1-1; tentatively, D is TRBD1 (5 bases). The V end was cut by 4 bases, the J end by 2 bases, with 8 bases between. The CDR3 sequence is 13 residues long. CDR1 is SNHLY, CDR2 FYNNEI, per germline. The CDR3 reads CASSVGVNTEAFF. Written as DNA, the CDR3 is TGTGCCAGCAGTGTAGGGGTAAACACTGAAGCTTTCTTT.

The V and J genes are TRBV6-6 and TRBJ2-7; TRBD1 is a possible D gene (5 bases). The CDR3 is 13 amino acids. The germline CDR1 and CDR2 sequences are MNHNY and SVGAGI (reference sequence). V gave up 3 bases and J gave up 6 bases, with 12 bases separating them. The DNA of the CDR3 is TGTGCCAGCAGTTATTCCGGACAACCCGAGCAGTACTTC. As protein: CASSYSGQPEQYF.

This rearrangement joins TRBV7-3 to TRBJ1-1; weak D call: TRBD1 (5 bases). The germline V gene has CDR1 SGHTA and CDR2 FQGTGA. V lost 5 bases, J lost 3 bases, and 10 bases lay in between. The CDR3 has 13 residues. CDR3: CASSLMGDTEAFF. CDR3 in DNA: TGTGCCAGCAGCCTAATGGGGGACACTGAAGCTTTCTTT. The full variable domain, completed using reference TRBV7-3 and TRBJ1-1, is GAGVSQTPSNKVTEKGKYVELRCDPISGHTALYWYRQSLGQGPEFLIYFQGTGAADDSGLPNDRFFAVRPEGSVSTLKIQRTERGDSAVYLCASSLMGDTEAFFGQGTRLTVV.

The V gene is TRBV7-9, the J gene TRBJ2-7, with D tentatively TRBD1 (6 bases). The CDR3 is 14 residues long. Trimming pared 6 bases from V and 2 bases from J, leaving 14 bases between. The V gene's germline CDR1 is SEHNR and CDR2 FQNEAQ (reference sequence). CDR3 sequence: CASSDSGQPYEQYF. CDR3 in DNA: TGTGCCAGCAGTGATTCGGGACAACCCTACGAGCAGTACTTC. Complete variable domain (other parts from reference TRBV7-9 and TRBJ2-7): DTGVSQNPRHKITKRGQNVTFRCDPISEHNRLYWYRQTLGQGPEFLTYFQNEAQLEKSRLLSDRFSAERPKGSFSTLEIQRTEQGDSAMYLCASSDSGQPYEQYFGPGTRLTVT.

V gene TRBV30 combines with J gene TRBJ2-2, with TRBD1 matching over 7 bases. The germline gives CDR1 GTSNPN, CDR2 SVGIG (reference sequence). V lost 2 bases, J lost 5 bases, and 5 bases stayed unmatched. This CDR3 contains 14 residues. CDR3: CAWSSTGATGELFF. In DNA form, the CDR3 reads TGTGCCTGGAGTTCTACAGGGGCAACCGGGGAGCTGTTTTTT.

The CDR3 sequence: CASSEGGELFF. CDR3 bases: TGCGCCAGCAGTGAGGGAGGGGAGCTGTTTTTT. This sequence joins TRBV10-2 and TRBJ2-2; D remains unclear. Germline V gene lookup returns CDR1 WSHSY and CDR2 SAAADI. V was pared by 2 bases and J by 8 bases, with 3 bases between. This CDR3 region has 11 residues.

This clone was detected a few times. The chain joins TRBV6-1 to TRBJ1-6; TRBD1 is a possible D gene (6 bases). Germline CDR1 MNHNS, CDR2 SASEGT. The CDR3 totals 14 residues. V was trimmed by 7 bases and J by 5 bases, leaving 12 bases between them. CDR3 DNA: TGTGCCAGCACTACCGGGACACATAATTCACCCCTCCACTTT. Encoded protein: CASTTGTHNSPLHF.

V usage is TRBV11-2 and J usage is TRBJ1-6, with D possibly being TRBD1 (6 bases). CDR1 is SGHAT, CDR2 FQNNGV, per germline. With 0 bases removed from V and 8 bases from J, the gap between germline ends came to 14 bases. This CDR3 is built from 16 residues. CDR3 in DNA: TGTGCCAGCAGCTTAGAAGTGGGGGGCGCTTATTCACCCCTCCACTTT. This translates into CASSLEVGGAYSPLHF.

The chain combines TRBV5-1 with TRBJ1-6, with no clear D. Germline V lookup: CDR1 SGHRS, CDR2 YFSETQ. Trimming pared 3 bases from V and 8 bases from J, leaving 12 bases between. This CDR3 has 14 residues. CDR3 region: CASSSGTGDSPLHF. The CDR3 coding sequence is TGCGCCAGCAGCTCGGGAACGGGTGATTCACCCCTCCACTTT.

The V call is TRBV5-6, the J call TRBJ1-3, with TRBD1 as a possible D gene (5 bases). The CDR3 covers 17 residues. The V end lost 4 bases, the J end lost 0 bases, and 17 bases lay between the germline ends. Germline V gives CDR1 SGHDT, CDR2 YYEEEE. CDR3 sequence (DNA): TGTGCCAGCAGCGCACCGGGACTTGCAGACTCTGGAAACACCATATATTTT. Protein sequence: CASSAPGLADSGNTIYF.

In this sample, this clone turned up a few times. The chain couples TRBV7-8 to TRBJ1-5; 7 nucleotides match TRBD1. Germline values: CDR1 SGHVS, CDR2 FQNEAQ. This CDR3 has 15 amino acids. With 5 bases clipped from V and 5 bases from J, the junction kept 9 bases outside the gene matches. CDR3 bases: TGTGCCAGCAGCCGACGACAGGGAAGGGATCAGCCCCAGCATTTT. Translated: CASSRRQGRDQPQHF.